The rows below give T cell receptor beta chains drawn from one sample of a study of blood T cell repertoires in COVID-19. Libraries were prepared by immunoSEQ multiplex PCR; TCRdb keeps only in-frame clonotypes and omits some of them. The sample has about 140,000 clones, 80% to 90% seen once. Sequencing was performed on peripheral blood. Every receptor here comes from a woman in her forties or fifties with acute or convalescent COVID-19. Both conserved end residues are part of each CDR3. A D gene is named only where the DNA matches it firmly. Size tells how often a clone was seen (once, few, many) or the class of an expanded clone, and some rows leave it out.

>TRBV28|.|TRBJ2-3|.
TGTGCCAGCAGTTCAGGAGGTTACACAGATACGCAGTATTTT
CASSSGGYTDTQYF
>TRBV6-2/TRBV6-3|.|TRBJ1-4|.
TGTGCCAGCAGTTGGGCAGAGGGATCTAATGAAAAACTGTTTTTT
CASSWAEGSNEKLFF
>TRBV19|.|TRBJ2-1|.
TGTGCCAGTAGTACCACAAGGGCTAGCTGGTCCTACAATGAGCAGTTCTTC
CASSTTRASWSYNEQFF
>TRBV29-1|.|TRBJ1-4|.
TGCAGCGTTGGGGGGGGACCGAATGAAAAACTGTTTTTT
CSVGGGPNEKLFF
>TRBV7-6|.|TRBJ2-7|.
TGTGCCAGCAGCTTCATAGGCGGAACCTACGAGCAGTACTTC
CASSFIGGTYEQYF
>TRBV6-6|TRBD1|TRBJ1-1|.
TGTGCCAGCAGTTACTCGATGACAGGGAAAATGGGTGAAGCTTTCTTT
CASSYSMTGKMGEAFF
>TRBV11-2|.|TRBJ2-2|.
TGTGCCAGCAGCTCGTCGGGCCAGGGCCCCGGGGAGCTGTTTTTT
CASSSSGQGPGELFF
>TRBV7-2|.|TRBJ2-5|.
TGTGCCAGCACCATGGACAGACAAGAGACCCAGTACTTC
CASTMDRQETQYF
>TRBV6-5|TRBD2|TRBJ2-3|.
TGTGCCAGCAGTTCTGGGACTAGCGGGGTCACAGATACGCAGTATTTT
CASSSGTSGVTDTQYF
>TRBV9|.|TRBJ2-1|few
TGTGCCAGCAGCGTAGCGGGAGCCCTCGACAATGAGCAGTTCTTC
CASSVAGALDNEQFF
>TRBV10-1|TRBD1|TRBJ1-1|.
TGCGCCAGCAGTCTCCCGGACAGGGTTGCTGAAGCTTTCTTT
CASSLPDRVAEAFF
>TRBV11-2|.|TRBJ1-6|.
TGTGCCAGCAGCTTGACAGACTCCGCAGCTTCACCCCTCCACTTT
CASSLTDSAASPLHF
>TRBV9|TRBD1|TRBJ2-1|.
TGTGCCAGCAGCGTAGAGTGGACAGGGGTCTACAATGAGCAGTTCTTC
CASSVEWTGVYNEQFF
>TRBV27|TRBD1|TRBJ2-7|few
TGTGCCAGCAGTCCCAATGACAGGGGGCCCTACGAGCAGTACTTC
CASSPNDRGPYEQYF
>TRBV4-2|.|TRBJ2-3|.
TGTGCCAGCAGCCAGCAGGGTCCCCACACAGATACGCAGTATTTT
CASSQQGPHTDTQYF
>TRBV19|TRBD2|TRBJ2-1|.
TGTGCCAGCGGGGGGGCCTACAATGAGCAGTTCTTC
CASGGAYNEQFF
>TRBV7-2|.|TRBJ2-2|.
TGTGCCAGCAGCCATGGCTTTAACACCAACACCGGGGAGCTGTTTTTT
CASSHGFNTNTGELFF
>TRBV3-1/TRBV3-2|.|TRBJ1-4|.
TGTGCCAGCAGCCAAGATGGGGCGCGGAATGAAAAACTGTTTTTT
CASSQDGARNEKLFF
>TRBV9|TRBD1|TRBJ1-1|.
TGTGCCAGCAGCGCAGTGACAGGGGGCGAGGTAAGGACTGAAGCTTTCTTT
CASSAVTGGEVRTEAFF